The clone carrying this TCR beta chain has a single count. Antigen unknown. The data stem from a study of T-cell reconstitution after alpha-beta-depleted transplantation in children. The library targeted TCRbeta and was prepared with unique molecular identifiers. TCRdb reprocessed the PCR reads with MiXCR, giving one entry per CDR3 protein. Of 700,000 to 850,000 distinct CDR3 sequences listed, about 15% are singletons. Overall study findings and caveats: Reportedly, roughly two months post-transplant, alpha-beta T cells arose from several hundred expanded graft clones. By one year post-transplant, T-cell counts and diversity largely arose from T cells that were newly produced. TCRbeta diversity was high at day 60 in some patients (a result of surviving recipient T cells and thymic progenitors).

This CDR3 is built from 14 residues. Per germline, CDR1 MNHNS and CDR2 SASEGT. J lost 5 bases, V lost 4 bases, and 6 bases had no gene match. This clonotype originated in a male patient aged 5 to 17 who had a stem cell transplant for acute lymphoblastic leukemia, so the T cells may come from the graft donor. The sample consisted of PBMCs, mostly from graft donor cells, taken 360 days after TCRalphabeta/CD19-depleted stem cell transplant. The chain is built from TRBV6-1 and TRBJ1-1; TRBD1 agrees at 8 bases. DNA of the CDR3: TGTGCCAGCAGTGCTGGGACAGGAGGGACTGAAGCTTTCTTT. This gives the protein CASSAGTGGTEAFF.